These 15 T cell receptor beta chains were all obtained from the same sample, sequenced in a study of blood T cell repertoires in COVID-19. The method was immunoSEQ multiplex PCR; TCRdb's version includes in-frame clones alone and lacks a portion of them. The table shows about 200,000 clones, with around 81% occurring only once. Sequenced sample: peripheral blood. These receptors all come from a woman aged 70-85 years with acute or convalescent COVID-19.

Notes on this clone: Other DNA sequences of this sample code for an identical CDR3. The chain combines TRBV11-3 with TRBJ2-5; TRBD1 aligns across 9 bases. Losses at the gene ends were 11 bases for V and 5 bases for J; bases not matched to a gene: 15. CDR1 and CDR2 (germline): SGHNT, YENEEA. The CDR3 extends over 15 amino acids. This CDR3 is CARTGTGWEGETQYF. CDR3 DNA sequence: TGTGCCCGCACGGGGACAGGGTGGGAGGGGGAGACCCAGTACTTC.

The J gene is TRBJ2-2, the V gene TRBV10-3, with TRBD2 as a possible D gene (7 bases). The germline V gene has CDR1 ENHRY and CDR2 SYGVKD. CDR3 length equals 16 residues. Trimming took off 2 bases at V and 3 bases at J, with 13 bases between the two ends. The CDR3 DNA follows: TGTGCCATCAGTGAGCGGCGGGGGCGGGACACCGGGGAGCTGTTTTTT. Protein product: CAISERRGRDTGELFF.

V and J are TRBV4-1 and TRBJ2-1; D gene unclear. Germline assignment: CDR1 MGHRA and CDR2 YSYEKL. CDR3 length: 17 amino acids. Between the trimmed V and J ends, which lost 1 base and 0 bases, there was a span of 13 bases. The CDR3 DNA reads as TGCGCCAGCAGCCAAGTGGTACCCCCGAGCTCCTACAATGAGCAGTTCTTC. Its protein product is CASSQVVPPSSYNEQFF.

The rearrangement uses TRBV29-1 and TRBJ2-7; 7 positions agree with TRBD1. The junction had 2 bases not matched to a gene; V was cut back by 7 bases and J by 2 bases. The V gene's germline CDR1 is SQVTM and CDR2 ANQGSEA. CDR3 length: 11 amino acids. The CDR3, as DNA: TGCAGCGGACAGGGTACCTACGAGCAGTACTTC. Protein: CSGQGTYEQYF.

This clone was detected once. The chain joins TRBV2 to TRBJ1-4; 9 positions agree with TRBD1. Per the germline V gene, CDR1 is SNHLY and CDR2 is FYNNEI. V lost 8 bases and J lost 8; bases outside the gene matches: 12. The CDR3 runs 15 residues. The CDR3 DNA sequence: TGTGCCAGCGGATCCACAGGGGGCCCCGGGGAAAAACTGTTTTTT. Protein product: CASGSTGGPGEKLFF.

The V gene is TRBV7-9, the J gene TRBJ1-1; perhaps TRBD1 as D (6 bases). The CDR3 runs 18 residues. CDR1 SEHNR and CDR2 FQNEAQ come from the germline V gene (reference sequence). V lost 5 bases, J lost 0 bases, and 22 bases lay in between. The CDR3 coding sequence is TGTGCCAGCAGCCTAGGGGGACTAGCAGGGGCCATGAACACTGAAGCTTTCTTT. It yields the protein CASSLGGLAGAMNTEAFF.

The V and J genes are TRBV19 and TRBJ2-7; tentative D call: TRBD2 (5 bases). CDR3 size: 15 residues. Trimming took off 5 bases at V and 4 bases at J, with 18 bases between the two ends. Germline assignment: CDR1 LNHDA and CDR2 SQIVND (reference sequence). The CDR3 protein is CASSPNPYRGYEQYF. The CDR3 DNA reads TGTGCCAGTAGTCCGAACCCCTATCGGGGTTACGAGCAGTACTTC. Full variable domain (rest looked up from reference TRBV19 and TRBJ2-7): DGGITQSPKYLFRKEGQNVTLSCEQNLNHDAMYWYRQDPGQGLRLIYYSQIVNDFQKGDIAEGYSVSREKKESFPLTVTSAQKNPTAFYLCASSPNPYRGYEQYFGPGTRLTVT.

As DNA, the CDR3 is TGTGCCACTGGGACAGGGGGCTCTGAAGCTTTCTTT. As protein: CATGTGGSEAFF. The gene calls are TRBV19 and TRBJ1-1; 12 bases agree with TRBD1. This CDR3 region has 12 residues. The junction had 3 bases not matched to a gene; V was cut back by 10 bases and J by 6 bases. CDR1 LNHDA and CDR2 SQIVND come from the germline V gene (reference sequence).

The chain couples TRBV7-3 to TRBJ2-1; 8 bases fit TRBD2. Trimming took 5 bases from V and 6 from J; bases not matched to a gene: 9. Germline V lookup: CDR1 SGHTA, CDR2 FQGTGA. This CDR3 contains 15 residues. The CDR3 coding sequence is TGTGCCAGCAGCCCGGGAGGGCTAGCCCGCAATGAGCAGTTCTTC. It encodes CASSPGGLARNEQFF.

This clone was observed a few times. The J gene is TRBJ1-3, the V gene TRBV19; unclear D gene. This CDR3 region has 13 residues. The V gene lost 6 bases and the J gene lost 5 bases, with 11 bases spanning the gap. The germline gives CDR1 LNHDA, CDR2 SQIVND (reference sequence). CDR3 coding DNA: TGTGCCAGTAGCTCAGGACTGAGAAACACCATATATTTT. Its protein is CASSSGLRNTIYF. The full variable domain, with the rest looked up from reference TRBV19 and TRBJ1-3, is DGGITQSPKYLFRKEGQNVTLSCEQNLNHDAMYWYRQDPGQGLRLIYYSQIVNDFQKGDIAEGYSVSREKKESFPLTVTSAQKNPTAFYLCASSSGLRNTIYFGEGSWLTVV.

V usage is TRBV30 and J usage is TRBJ2-7, with 8 nucleotides matching TRBD1. Germline lookup yields CDR1 GTSNPN and CDR2 SVGIG (reference sequence). The J segment lost 3 bases and the V segment lost 3 bases, leaving 10 bases of the junction unmatched. The CDR3 contains 15 residues. The CDR3 DNA sequence: TGTGCCTGGAGCGCTCCGGGACAGGAGCTCTACGAGCAGTACTTC. Protein sequence: CAWSAPGQELYEQYF.

The CDR3 region is CASSETASGRFVQYF. The CDR3 DNA reads as TGTGCCAGCAGTGAAACGGCTAGCGGGAGGTTCGTTCAGTACTTC. The genes are TRBV6-1 and TRBJ2-4; TRBD2 matches 11 bases. Per germline, CDR1 MNHNS and CDR2 SASEGT. This CDR3 spans 15 amino acids. V was clipped by 2 bases and J by 11 bases; unmatched bases: 8.

This chain uses TRBV6-5 with TRBJ1-2; TRBD1 might be the D (6 bases). Trimming left V 5 bases short and J 4 bases short, with 11 bases between. Germline CDR1 is MNHEY and CDR2 is SVGAGI. The CDR3 spans 13 residues. CDR3 DNA: TGTGCCAGCAGTCAACAGGGCTCCTATGGCTACACCTTC. It specifies CASSQQGSYGYTF.

The rearrangement joins TRBV7-9 to TRBJ1-2; 7 positions agree with TRBD1. The CDR3 runs to 14 residues. Germline CDR1 and CDR2: SEHNR and FQNEAQ (reference sequence). The V segment lost 8 bases and the J segment 3 bases; nucleotides outside the gene matches: 9. CDR3 in DNA: TGTGCCAGCTGGTCGGACAGGAGCTACTATGGCTACACCTTC. Protein sequence: CASWSDRSYYGYTF.

This chain uses TRBV5-1 with TRBJ1-1; D perhaps matches TRBD1 (6 bases). V shed 3 bases and J shed 1 base, with 16 bases lying between them. CDR3 length: 16 amino acids. From germline, CDR1 is SGHRS and CDR2 YFSETQ. CDR3 in DNA: TGCGCCAGCAGCTCCAGACCAAAACAGGGGAACACTGAAGCTTTCTTT. It specifies CASSSRPKQGNTEAFF.